Below, 16 T cell receptor beta chains from the same sample are listed, as sequenced in a study of post-analysis software for immune sequencing data. Findings and limits, study-wide: TRBV segments more frequent in patients than in controls numbered roughly 5 and included TRBV5-6, TRBV5-1 and TRBV20-1.

No antigen has been assigned to these receptors. The library was made from cDNA and included unique molecular identifiers. TCRdb called the PCR reads again in MiXCR, with one record for every CDR3 protein. This repertoire shows around 260,000 distinct CDR3 sequences, about 40% found once; its top ten account for around 5%. The sequenced sample consisted of blood. The receptors here all came from a girl aged 10 to 17 with multiple sclerosis.

This clonotype was detected a few times. Germline and junction disagree at one end, which may indicate a read error. The CDR3, as DNA: TGCAGTGGTAGATGGGGCGCGTGGACTAGCGGGGGGCCGGAATATTCAGATACGCAGTATTTT. Protein product: CSGRWGAWTSGGPEYSDTQYF. V usage is TRBV20-1 and J usage is TRBJ2-3; 14 bases match TRBD2. The germline CDR1 and CDR2 sequences are DFQATT and SNEGSKA (reference sequence). CDR3 length: 21 residues.

This clonotype appeared once. The chain links TRBV2 to TRBJ1-2; TRBD1 agrees at 7 bases. V gave up 3 bases and J gave up 6 bases; unmatched junction bases: 1. The CDR3 length is 12 residues. Germline values: CDR1 SNHLY, CDR2 FYNNEI. CDR3 nucleotide sequence: TGTGCCAGCAGTGATAGGGGGCATGGCTACACCTTC. Translated, it gives CASSDRGHGYTF.

Worth noting for this clonotype: Compared with germline, one end of the junction differs, possibly owing to a read error. The rearrangement links TRBV14 to TRBJ2-1, with 16 nucleotides matching TRBD2. The CDR3 loop spans 18 amino acids. Germline CDR1 is SGHDN and CDR2 is FVKESK. The CDR3 here is CACSQAGLAGGPGNEQFF. The CDR3 nucleotides are TGTGCCTGCAGCCAAGCGGGACTAGCGGGGGGGCCCGGCAATGAGCAGTTCTTC.

This clonotype has at least ten counts. The chain links TRBV27 to TRBJ2-1; 10 bases are shared with TRBD2. The CDR3 length is 15 residues. V was pared by 5 bases and J by 8 bases, with 9 bases of the junction left unmatched. Germline V CDR1 and CDR2: MNHEY, SMNVEV (reference sequence). Here the CDR3 DNA reads TGTGCCAGCAGTGGAACTAGCGGGATAGGCGATGAGCAGTTCTTC. Translation gives CASSGTSGIGDEQFF.

V gene TRBV6-1 combines with J gene TRBJ1-1; D is unclear. V was clipped by 4 bases and J by 1 base, with 7 bases between them. Germline V gene sequence: CDR1 MNHNS, CDR2 SASEGT. The CDR3 covers 13 residues. The CDR3 loop reads CASSVNKNTEAFF. CDR3 nucleotides: TGTGCCAGCAGTGTTAATAAGAACACTGAAGCTTTCTTT.

This clonotype showed up many times. The gene calls are TRBV5-5 and TRBJ1-5; 8 bases line up with TRBD1. This CDR3 has 17 amino acids. Germline V CDR1 and CDR2: SGHKS, YYEKEE (reference sequence). V dropped 0 bases and J dropped 3; count of bases not matched to a gene: 8. This CDR3 reads CASSLGTGQGANQPQHF. The DNA for the CDR3 is TGTGCCAGCAGCTTGGGAACTGGACAGGGTGCCAATCAGCCCCAGCATTTT.

This clonotype was recorded at least ten times. CDR3 in amino acids: CASSYQGGKFYEQYF. The CDR3 region has the DNA TGTGCCAGCAGTTACCAGGGCGGGAAGTTCTACGAGCAGTACTTC. V gene TRBV6-2 or TRBV6-3 combines with J gene TRBJ2-7; TRBD2 is a possible D gene (6 bases). The length of the CDR3 is 15 residues. Germline V gene lookup returns CDR1 MNHEY and CDR2 SVGEGT. Trimming stripped 2 bases from V and 3 bases from J, with 14 bases between.

The chain joins TRBV15 to TRBJ2-5; the D gene is possibly TRBD2 (5 bases). Between the trimmed V and J ends, which lost 1 base and 2 bases, there was a span of 11 bases. Germline lookup yields CDR1 LNHNV and CDR2 YYDKDF (reference sequence). The CDR3 covers 15 residues. CDR3 nucleotide sequence: TGTGCCACCAGCAGAGTTGGCGGACTTCAAGAGACCCAGTACTTC. This translates into CATSRVGGLQETQYF. The entire variable domain, with the rest obtained from reference TRBV15 and TRBJ2-5, is as follows: DAMVIQNPRYQVTQFGKPVTLSCSQTLNHNVMYWYQQKSSQAPKLLFHYYDKDFNNEADTPDNFQSRRPNTSFCFLDIRSPGLGDTAMYLCATSRVGGLQETQYFGPGTRLLVL.

The V gene is TRBV6-2 or TRBV6-3, the J gene TRBJ2-7; the match to TRBD2 covers 7 bases. The V gene end was trimmed by 1 base and the J gene end by 0 bases; junction bases not matched to a gene: 6. The CDR3 length is 16 residues. CDR1 is MNHEY, CDR2 SVGEGT, per germline. CDR3 loop: CASSYWLAESSYEQYF. The CDR3 bases are TGTGCCAGCAGTTACTGGCTAGCGGAAAGCTCCTACGAGCAGTACTTC.

The chain carries TRBV5-1 and TRBJ2-7; no clear D gene. This CDR3 contains 14 residues. Trimming stripped 6 bases from V and 1 base from J, with 14 bases between. Germline lookup yields CDR1 SGHRS and CDR2 YFSETQ. For the CDR3, the DNA is TGCGCCAGCAAAGATCAGGACGGGTCCTACGAGCAGTACTTC. Translation gives CASKDQDGSYEQYF.

This clonotype was seen a handful of times. CDR3 sequence reads: CASSSTGLLGRAFF. CDR3 sequence (DNA): TGTGCCAGCAGTTCGACAGGGCTCCTAGGTCGAGCTTTCTTT. V usage is TRBV5-5 and J usage is TRBJ1-1, with TRBD1 matching 7 bases. Germline loops: CDR1 SGHKS, CDR2 YYEKEE (reference sequence). V lost 5 bases to trimming and J lost 10 bases; unmatched junction nucleotides: 14. The length of the CDR3 is 14 residues.

This clonotype has a handful of counts. The genes are TRBV12-3 or TRBV12-4 and TRBJ1-3; D is unclear. Trimming took off 5 bases at V and 0 bases at J, with 8 bases between the two ends. The CDR3 is 14 amino acids. In DNA form, the CDR3 reads TGTGCCAGCAGTCCCCAGTTCTCTGGAAACACCATATATTTT. It translates to CASSPQFSGNTIYF.

This clonotype was seen at least ten times. This rearrangement joins TRBV6-2 or TRBV6-3 to TRBJ1-1; D is uncertain. V gave up 6 bases and J gave up 0 bases, with 11 bases separating them. From germline, CDR1 is MNHEY and CDR2 SVGEGT. This CDR3 is built from 14 residues. The CDR3 here is CASSVRRLNTEAFF. CDR3 DNA sequence: TGTGCCAGCAGCGTGAGACGGTTGAACACTGAAGCTTTCTTT.

As for this clonotype: This could be a read error, since a much larger clone is one nucleotide away. The CDR3 region has the DNA TGCAGTGCCGAACCGCGGAGGGTGGGGGGGCAGGAGCAGTTCTTC. The encoded protein is CSAEPRRVGGQEQFF. This chain joins TRBV20-1 and TRBJ2-1; the D gene is possibly TRBD2 (7 bases). This CDR3 spans 15 amino acids. CDR1 and CDR2 (germline): DFQATT, SNEGSKA (reference sequence). V lost 6 bases to trimming and J lost 10 bases, with 25 bases between them.

In this sample, this clonotype turned up a few times. V is TRBV18 and J is TRBJ1-2; 9 bases are a match to TRBD1. CDR3 size: 16 residues. Germline CDR1 reads KGHSH; CDR2 reads LQKENI. The trim removed 2 bases at V and 4 bases at J, leaving 8 bases unmatched. The CDR3 spells CASSPIQGALGYGYTF. CDR3 DNA: TGTGCCAGCTCACCAATACAGGGGGCACTCGGCTATGGCTACACCTTC.

This clonotype showed up just a few times. The chain is built from TRBV7-2 and TRBJ1-2; D not resolved. V was pared by 3 bases and J by 5 bases, with 10 bases between. CDR1 SGHTA and CDR2 FQGNSA come from the germline V gene. The CDR3 has 13 residues. CDR3 in DNA: TGTGCCAGCAGCTTCAGCTTTAAATATGGCTACACCTTC. As protein: CASSFSFKYGYTF.